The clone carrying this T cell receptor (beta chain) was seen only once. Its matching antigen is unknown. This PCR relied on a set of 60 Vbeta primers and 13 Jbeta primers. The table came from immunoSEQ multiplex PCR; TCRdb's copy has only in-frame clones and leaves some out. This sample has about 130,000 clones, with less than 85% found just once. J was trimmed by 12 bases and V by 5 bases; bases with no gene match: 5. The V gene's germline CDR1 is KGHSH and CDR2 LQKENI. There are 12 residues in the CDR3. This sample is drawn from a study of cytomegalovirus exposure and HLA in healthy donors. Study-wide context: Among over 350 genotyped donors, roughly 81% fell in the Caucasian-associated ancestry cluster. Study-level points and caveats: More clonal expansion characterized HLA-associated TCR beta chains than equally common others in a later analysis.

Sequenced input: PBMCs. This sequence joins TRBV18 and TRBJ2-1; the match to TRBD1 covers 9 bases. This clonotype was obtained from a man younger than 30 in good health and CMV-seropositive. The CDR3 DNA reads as TGTGCCAGCTCAACTACAGGGGGCGTGCAGTTCTTC. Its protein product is CASSTTGGVQFF.